This T cell receptor beta chain appears in the sequencing data of a study of T cell repertoires in cytomegalovirus infection. About the research overall: An indication of both CMV infection and matching HLA type came from public TCR beta signatures. Study-wide findings and caveats: There were HLA-C-restricted CMV-specific TCR beta clonotypes dominating the ex vivo response. Summed frequency of shared TCR beta families picked out CMV carriers who also had the relevant HLA.

This clonotype was recorded a few times. Its specificity is not known. Via MiXCR, TCRdb re-called the reads, giving one row per CDR3 protein. Among 450,000 to 550,000 distinct CDR3 sequences listed, about 39% were seen once. The CDR3 runs to 15 residues. Germline loops: CDR1 LGHNT, CDR2 FRNRAP. Trimming took 0 bases from V and 5 from J, leaving 14 bases between them. The rearrangement uses TRBV12-5 and TRBJ2-7, with D perhaps matching TRBD1 (6 bases). This TCR came from a human donor in good health (CMV status not recorded). Some clones in this sample may be carry-over from other donors' samples. The sample in question was cultured PBMCs, obtained from culture after CMV antigen stimulation. The CDR3 loop is CASGLVLGAFHEQYF. CDR3 DNA sequence: TGTGCTAGTGGTTTGGTATTGGGGGCGTTCCACGAGCAGTACTTC.